These 32 T cell receptor beta chains came from one sample sequenced in a study of CD8 T cells in ankylosing spondylitis. One entry per CDR3 protein results from TCRdb running MiXCR on the 5' RACE reads. This sample has 350,000 to 400,000 distinct CDR3 sequences, with 20% to 25% found just once. The sample taken for sequencing was blood, either unsorted or a sorted T cell fraction (not recorded which). The receptors come from a male donor with ankylosing spondylitis or in good health (not recorded which).

The CDR3 reads CASSQAFQSYEQYF. CDR3 in DNA: TGCGCCAGCAGCCAGGCCTTTCAGTCCTACGAGCAGTACTTC. The chain uses TRBV4-1 and TRBJ2-7; D unresolved. Germline CDR1 reads MGHRA; CDR2 reads YSYEKL. V was cut by 3 bases and J by 1 base, with 10 bases left in between. CDR3 length: 14 residues.

V is TRBV6-4 and J is TRBJ2-2; D remains ambiguous. Deletions cut 2 bases from V and 5 bases from J, with 9 bases between. The CDR3 spans 14 residues. Germline CDR1 reads MRHNA; CDR2 reads SNTAGT. CDR3 nucleotides: TGTGCCAGCAGTGACGGCCTCGAGACCGGGGAGCTGTTTTTT. Protein sequence: CASSDGLETGELFF.

Only one count was recorded for this clonotype. The V gene is TRBV6-2 or TRBV6-3, the J gene TRBJ2-1; 13 nucleotides align to TRBD2. The germline V gene encodes CDR1 MNHEY and CDR2 SVGEGT. The CDR3 has 24 residues. Unmatched junction bases numbered 27, after V lost 4 bases and J lost 3 bases. The CDR3 DNA is TGTGCCAGCAGTTCCCTATACCCCGGGACTAGCGGGATAAAGGAAGACGAGCTCTACAATGAGCAGTTCTTC. Its protein is CASSSLYPGTSGIKEDELYNEQFF.

This sequence joins TRBV12-3 or TRBV12-4 and TRBJ1-5; unclear D gene. This CDR3 spans 16 amino acids. V lost 2 bases, J lost 2 bases, and 13 bases lay in between. The CDR3: CASSLTAITGNQPQHF. The CDR3 coding sequence is TGTGCCAGCAGTTTAACTGCCATAACGGGCAATCAGCCCCAGCATTTT.

In its sample, this clonotype was seen a few times. Here the CDR3 omits its conserved ending phenylalanine or tryptophan, so a read error is the likely source. This rearrangement joins TRBV29-1 to TRBJ2-7; 8 bases align to TRBD1. Germline V gene lookup returns CDR1 SQVTM and CDR2 ANQGSEA. The CDR3 length is 13 residues. Trimming took 6 bases from V and 2 from J; bases not matched to a gene: 6. Here the CDR3 reads CSVGTGRPYEQYS. As DNA, the CDR3 is TGCAGCGTAGGGACAGGACGACCCTACGAGCAGTACTCC.

The V call is TRBV9, the J call TRBJ2-7, with 7 bases fitting TRBD2. This CDR3 has 15 residues. From germline, CDR1 is SGDLS and CDR2 YYNGEE. V dropped 4 bases and J dropped 2; count of bases not matched to a gene: 9. CDR3 loop: CASSPGGEGAYEQYF. The CDR3 DNA follows: TGTGCCAGCAGCCCGGGGGGAGAAGGGGCCTACGAGCAGTACTTC.

The rearrangement links TRBV20-1 to TRBJ2-7; the match to TRBD2 covers 12 bases. Trimming took 0 bases from V and 4 from J; bases not matched to a gene: 4. CDR3 length: 15 residues. CDR1 and CDR2 (germline): DFQATT, SNEGSKA (reference sequence). Here the CDR3 DNA reads TGCAGTGCTAGAGATTGGCTAGCGGGGGGGTACGAGCAGTACTTC. This codes for CSARDWLAGGYEQYF.

The rearrangement links TRBV28 to TRBJ1-1, with 8 bases fitting TRBD1. V shed 6 bases and J 3 bases; nucleotides not matched to a gene: 12. The V gene's germline CDR1 is MDHEN and CDR2 SYDVKM. The CDR3 is 16 residues long. The CDR3 DNA is TGTGCCAGCAGCCTCCCATCAGGGGGCGCGTACACTGAAGCTTTCTTT. It specifies CASSLPSGGAYTEAFF.

This chain links TRBV7-8 with TRBJ2-1; 8 bases line up with TRBD2. The germline gives CDR1 SGHVS, CDR2 FQNEAQ. This CDR3 spans 18 amino acids. V was pared by 5 bases and J by 6 bases, with 18 bases of the junction left unmatched. Here the CDR3 reads CASSPAVPSGYSGNEQFF. DNA of the CDR3: TGTGCCAGCAGCCCCGCCGTGCCTAGCGGGTATTCAGGCAATGAGCAGTTCTTC.

The V gene is TRBV2, the J gene TRBJ2-3; D perhaps matches TRBD2 (6 bases). Germline CDR1 and CDR2: SNHLY and FYNNEI. This CDR3 is built from 15 residues. Between the trimmed V and J ends, which lost 3 bases and 2 bases, there was a span of 12 bases. CDR3 residues: CASSDPREVTDTQYF. The CDR3 DNA follows: TGTGCCAGCAGTGACCCCAGGGAGGTCACAGATACGCAGTATTTT.

This clonotype was detected a few times. This chain joins TRBV29-1 and TRBJ1-1, with D unresolved. The CDR3 runs 12 residues. The germline V gene encodes CDR1 SQVTM and CDR2 ANQGSEA. Trimming left V 2 bases short and J 4 bases short, with 8 bases between. The CDR3 sequence is CSVEIHSTEAFF. The CDR3 region has the DNA TGCAGCGTTGAAATACATTCCACTGAAGCTTTCTTT.

This clonotype has only a few counts. This chain connects TRBV9 to TRBJ2-7; no firm D call. The germline V and J ends were trimmed by 0 bases and 6 bases, with 10 bases remaining between them. The CDR3 length is 13 residues. In germline, CDR1 is SGDLS, CDR2 YYNGEE. The CDR3 protein is CASSVATNFEQYF. The CDR3 region has the DNA TGTGCCAGCAGCGTAGCCACTAATTTCGAGCAGTACTTC.

V and J are TRBV10-2 and TRBJ2-7, with 8 bases that match TRBD2. CDR1 WSHSY and CDR2 SAAADI come from the germline V gene. This CDR3 region has 15 residues. The V gene end was trimmed by 3 bases and the J gene end by 0 bases; junction bases not matched to a gene: 4. The CDR3 region has the DNA TGCGCCAGCAGTGAAGTAGCGGGGAGCTCCTACGAGCAGTACTTC. Translating it yields CASSEVAGSSYEQYF.

This clonotype occurred a few times. This chain uses TRBV11-2 with TRBJ2-2; possible D gene TRBD2, 6 bases. The CDR3 is 16 amino acids. CDR1 and CDR2 from the germline V gene are SGHAT and FQNNGV. V was clipped by 4 bases and J by 0 bases, with 12 bases between them. The CDR3 nucleotides are TGTGCCAGCAGCTCTAGCGCGGGCTCGAACACCGGGGAGCTGTTTTTT. Its translation: CASSSSAGSNTGELFF.

The V call is TRBV2, the J call TRBJ2-7; TRBD1 matches at 9 bases. Germline lookup yields CDR1 SNHLY and CDR2 FYNNEI. The CDR3 contains 15 residues. V was clipped by 6 bases and J by 0 bases; unmatched bases: 6. The CDR3 bases are TGTGCCAGCAGGCAACAGGGGGCGTCCTCCTACGAGCAGTACTTC. It yields the protein CASRQQGASSYEQYF.

The chain couples TRBV29-1 to TRBJ2-1; no clear D gene. CDR3 size: 15 residues. The germline gives CDR1 SQVTM, CDR2 ANQGSEA. V dropped 2 bases and J dropped 1 base, with 12 bases sitting between them. The CDR3 coding sequence is TGCAGCGTTGAAAAGTGGGCGGATTCCTACAATGAGCAGTTCTTC. It is translated as CSVEKWADSYNEQFF.

This rearrangement joins TRBV30 to TRBJ2-1; D remains unclear. Looked up from germline, CDR1 is GTSNPN and CDR2 is SVGIG (reference sequence). The CDR3 has 12 residues. V lost 3 bases and J lost 8, with 11 bases in between. This CDR3 is CAWSPNYYEQFF. CDR3 nucleotide sequence: TGTGCCTGGAGCCCCAATTATTATGAGCAGTTCTTC.

The sample holds a few counts of this clonotype. The gene calls are TRBV20-1 and TRBJ2-5; TRBD2 might be the D (6 bases). From germline, CDR1 is DFQATT and CDR2 SNEGSKA (reference sequence). Trimming took 5 bases from V and 1 from J, leaving 11 bases between them. CDR3 length equals 13 residues. The CDR3 nucleotides read TGCAGTGCTGGGGGACTCCGCCAAGAGACCCAGTACTTC. This encodes CSAGGLRQETQYF.

The rearrangement uses TRBV5-1 and TRBJ1-2, with D perhaps matching TRBD1 (5 bases). The CDR3 runs to 13 residues. V shed 3 bases and J shed 4 bases, with 10 bases lying between them. Germline V lookup: CDR1 SGHRS, CDR2 YFSETQ. The CDR3 nucleotides read TGCGCCAGCAGCTCGGGACTCTCCTATGGCTACACCTTC. Its protein is CASSSGLSYGYTF.

This clonotype appeared many times. The chain uses TRBV12-3 or TRBV12-4 and TRBJ2-3, with 7 bases identical to TRBD2. V dropped 2 bases and J dropped 2; count of bases not matched to a gene: 7. The CDR3 extends over 16 amino acids. The CDR3 nucleotides read TGTGCCAGCAGTTTACTAGCGGCCTCTGACACAGATACGCAGTATTTT. Encoded protein: CASSLLAASDTDTQYF.

This chain joins TRBV29-1 and TRBJ1-2; weak D call: TRBD1 (5 bases). CDR1 and CDR2 from the germline V gene are SQVTM and ANQGSEA. The CDR3 is made up of 14 amino acids. Between the trimmed V and J ends, which lost 2 bases and 1 base, there was a span of 11 bases. As DNA, the CDR3 is TGCAGCGTTGAAAGGGGTCAGGGTAACTATGGCTACACCTTC. Translation: CSVERGQGNYGYTF.

This clonotype was picked up one time. The chain links TRBV30 to TRBJ2-7, with D perhaps matching TRBD1 (6 bases). The CDR3 covers 15 residues. Germline CDR1 GTSNPN, CDR2 SVGIG (reference sequence). V lost 0 bases, J lost 7 bases, and 19 bases lay in between. The chain's CDR3 is CAWSVGAGGPGEQYF. Written as DNA, the CDR3 is TGTGCCTGGAGTGTGGGGGCAGGTGGTCCTGGAGAGCAGTACTTC.

This clonotype has only a few counts. One junction end disagrees with the germline gene, perhaps due to a read error. The chain uses TRBV7-7 and TRBJ2-1; maybe TRBD2 (5 bases). In germline, CDR1 is SSHAT, CDR2 FNYEAQ (reference sequence). The CDR3 consists of 14 residues. The CDR3 loop reads CASSVGGEGNEQFF. As DNA, the CDR3 is TGTGCTAGCAGCGTCGGCGGTGAGGGCAATGAGCAGTTCTTC.

This clonotype was seen more than once but under ten times. The rearrangement links TRBV19 to TRBJ2-1; 7 nucleotides line up with TRBD1. The CDR3 runs 15 residues. V lost 5 bases and J lost 8; bases outside the gene matches: 12. The germline CDR1 and CDR2 sequences are LNHDA and SQIVND (reference sequence). The CDR3 DNA sequence: TGTGCCAGTAGTCAATGGGCAGGGGGTACCGATGAGCAGTTCTTC. Translated: CASSQWAGGTDEQFF.

Many counts were recorded for this clonotype. The CDR3 bases are TGTGCCTCCGAGGACCGAGGCACAGATACGCAGTATTTT. This translates into CASEDRGTDTQYF. The genes are TRBV10-3 and TRBJ2-3; no clear D. The CDR3 is 13 residues long. Trimming took off 11 bases at V and 1 base at J, with 13 bases between the two ends. The germline V gene encodes CDR1 ENHRY and CDR2 SYGVKD.

Only a few counts were recorded for this clonotype. The chain links TRBV3-1 to TRBJ2-7; the D is unclear. CDR1 and CDR2 from the germline V gene are LGHDT and YNNKEL (reference sequence). Trimming stripped 3 bases from V and 3 bases from J, with 3 bases between. The CDR3 is 11 amino acids. This CDR3 reads CASSQLYEQYF. The CDR3 DNA reads as TGTGCCAGCAGCCAGCTCTACGAGCAGTACTTC.

The chain links TRBV4-1 to TRBJ2-5; 9 nucleotides line up with TRBD1. The CDR3 has 16 amino acids. CDR1 is MGHRA, CDR2 YSYEKL, per germline. V lost 1 base and J lost 5; bases outside the gene matches: 8. The CDR3 sequence: CASSQVLGQGEETQYF. CDR3 DNA: TGCGCCAGCAGCCAAGTTTTGGGACAGGGCGAGGAGACCCAGTACTTC.

The rearrangement uses TRBV27 and TRBJ2-1; a weak D match, TRBD1 (5 bases). Germline CDR1 MNHEY, CDR2 SMNVEV (reference sequence). Trimming took 1 base from V and 10 from J, leaving 11 bases between them. The length of the CDR3 is 13 residues. The DNA for the CDR3 is TGTGCCAGCAGTTTATGGGCAGGGAACGAGCAGTTCTTC. This gives the protein CASSLWAGNEQFF.

The CDR3 DNA is TGCAGTGCTAGAGATAACAGTTCGGTCTACGAGCAGTACTTC. Residues: CSARDNSSVYEQYF. The chain recombines TRBV20-1 with TRBJ2-7; the D is unclear. V dropped 0 bases and J dropped 3 bases, with 12 bases sitting between them. The CDR3 runs to 14 residues. The germline V gene encodes CDR1 DFQATT and CDR2 SNEGSKA (reference sequence).

This clonotype turned up a few times. The V gene is TRBV12-3 or TRBV12-4, the J gene TRBJ2-3; D is ambiguous. The CDR3 has 12 residues. Trimming left V 2 bases short and J 3 bases short, with 3 bases between. CDR3 loop: CASSLWTDTQYF. CDR3 coding DNA: TGTGCCAGCAGTTTATGGACAGATACGCAGTATTTT.

The rearrangement links TRBV6-5 to TRBJ1-1; no clear D gene. Trimming left V 0 bases short and J 3 bases short, with 11 bases between. The CDR3 is made up of 15 amino acids. Germline V lookup: CDR1 MNHEY, CDR2 SVGAGI. The DNA for the CDR3 is TGTGCCAGCAGTTACTCGTCTGGGCAGTACACTGAAGCTTTCTTT. Protein product: CASSYSSGQYTEAFF.

The chain's CDR3 is CATSRASNPFYEQYF. CDR3 nucleotide sequence: TGTGCCACCAGCAGAGCCTCAAACCCCTTTTACGAGCAGTACTTC. The chain uses TRBV15 and TRBJ2-7; D gene ambiguous. Per germline, CDR1 LNHNV and CDR2 YYDKDF (reference sequence). The CDR3 length is 15 residues. V shed 1 base and J shed 4 bases, with 14 bases lying between them.